A selection of T cell receptor beta chains follows, all from one sample in a study of blood T cell repertoires in COVID-19. TCRdb's table, derived via immunoSEQ multiplex PCR, lists solely in-frame clones and lacks some. This table holds 110,000 to 150,000 clones, 84% found once. What was sequenced was peripheral blood. All receptors come from a man between 60 and 75 years old with active or convalescent COVID-19. Each CDR3 is given with its conserved first and last residue. The D gene is left open where the match is weak. Not all rows give a size; the values are once, few, many and, for expanded clones, a class.

-	TRBJ1-4	-	TRBV6-5	TGTGCCAGCAGTTATGCCGCACTAACTAATGAAAAACTGTTTTTT	CASSYAALTNEKLFF
-	TRBJ1-1	TRBD1	TRBV3-1/TRBV3-2	TGTGCCAGCAGCCAAGGGGACAGGGAAGGAGGTGAAGCTTTCTTT	CASSQGDREGGEAFF
-	TRBJ1-4	-	TRBV5-1	TGCGCCAGCAGCTTGTCGAGACTCGCAACTAATGAAAAACTGTTTTTT	CASSLSRLATNEKLFF
-	TRBJ2-3	-	TRBV12-3/TRBV12-4	TGTGCCAGCAGTTTGGAGACGACAGATACGCAGTATTTT	CASSLETTDTQYF
-	TRBJ2-3	TRBD2	TRBV19	TGTGCCAGTAGTATAAGATCGAGGACTAGCGGGGGGAACACAGATACGCAGTATTTT	CASSIRSRTSGGNTDTQYF
once	TRBJ1-3	TRBD1	TRBV18	TGTGCCAGCTCACCTACAGGGGAGAGAAACACCATATATTTT	CASSPTGERNTIYF
-	TRBJ2-2	TRBD2	TRBV18	TGTGCCAGCTCTGATCCCGGACTAGCGGGAGGAAAAACCGGGGAGCTGTTTTTT	CASSDPGLAGGKTGELFF
-	TRBJ1-2	TRBD1	TRBV6-5	TGTGCCAGCAACGAACGGACAGGCAGTTTATATGGCTACACCTTC	CASNERTGSLYGYTF
-	TRBJ1-1	TRBD1	TRBV7-8	TGTGCCAGCAGCCTCCGGGACAGGGGGCTAGGGACTGAAGCTTTCTTT	CASSLRDRGLGTEAFF
once	TRBJ2-2	-	TRBV5-5	TGTGCCAGCATCATGAGCTGGGCTGACAACACCGGGGAGCTGTTTTTT	CASIMSWADNTGELFF
-	TRBJ2-2	TRBD1	TRBV6-1	TGTGCCAGCAGTGAAGCCGGGACAGTTAACACCGGGGAGCTGTTTTTT	CASSEAGTVNTGELFF
-	TRBJ2-5	TRBD2	TRBV18	TGTGCCAGCTCACCCTTAGCGGGAACCCAAGAGACCCAGTACTTC	CASSPLAGTQETQYF
-	TRBJ2-3	-	TRBV3-1/TRBV3-2	TGTGCCAGCAGCCCCAACCCCCGCGGGAGCACAGATACGCAGTATTTT	CASSPNPRGSTDTQYF
-	TRBJ2-1	TRBD2	TRBV9	TGTGCCAGCAGCGTCGCCCCCTGGCGGGAGTTCTACAATGAGCAGTTCTTC	CASSVAPWREFYNEQFF
-	TRBJ2-2	-	TRBV4-3	TGCGCCAGCAGCCATACTAGATCGAACACCGGGGAGCTGTTTTTT	CASSHTRSNTGELFF
-	TRBJ2-1	-	TRBV11-2	TGTGCCAGCAGCGTCGACACCTACAATGAGCAGTTCTTC	CASSVDTYNEQFF
-	TRBJ2-3	TRBD2	TRBV9	TGTGCCAGCAGCGGACTAGCGGGAGGGCCAGTAGATACGCAGTATTTT	CASSGLAGGPVDTQYF
-	TRBJ1-5	-	TRBV2	TGTGCCAGCCAAGTCGGGCAGGGTAACGGTCAGCCCCAGCATTTT	CASQVGQGNGQPQHF
-	TRBJ2-5	TRBD1	TRBV18	TGTGCCAGCTCATCTACAGGGGTCCAAGAGACCCAGTACTTC	CASSSTGVQETQYF
-	TRBJ1-3	-	TRBV9	TGTGCCAGCATGGAGGGAAACACCATATATTTT	CASMEGNTIYF
once	TRBJ1-1	-	TRBV19	TGTGCCAGTAGTATCGGAGGGCCAGAAGCTTTCTTT	CASSIGGPEAFF
-	TRBJ1-2	-	TRBV6-5	TGTGCCAGCAGTTATTTGGGCGAGAACTATGGCTACACCTTC	CASSYLGENYGYTF
once	TRBJ1-1	-	TRBV19	TGTGCCAGTAGTATCTCGGATCGAGGAGCTTTCTTT	CASSISDRGAFF
few	TRBJ2-7	-	TRBV24-1	TGTGCCACCAGTGATAAGGACAGTCCTAGTCGCGAGCAGTACTTC	CATSDKDSPSREQYF
-	TRBJ2-6	-	TRBV11-3	TGTGCCAGCAGCTTCTATGGGGCCAACGTCCTGACTTTC	CASSFYGANVLTF
-	TRBJ2-1	TRBD2	TRBV4-3	TGCGCCAGCAGCCAAGCTTACGGGACTAGCGGGAGCAATGAGCAGTTCTTC	CASSQAYGTSGSNEQFF
-	TRBJ2-1	-	TRBV5-6	TGTGCCAGCAGCTTTCGTAGCGGACCTGCGAATGAGCAGTTCTTC	CASSFRSGPANEQFF
once	TRBJ2-6	-	TRBV19	TGTGCCAGTAGACGGGCTGGGGCCAACGTCCTGACTTTC	CASRRAGANVLTF
-	TRBJ2-5	-	TRBV7-2	TGTGCCAGCAGCTCGGATCGAGGGGAGACCCAGTACTTC	CASSSDRGETQYF
-	TRBJ1-5	-	TRBV19	TGTGCCAGTTCCCCCGTGAGTCAGCCCCAGCATTTT	CASSPVSQPQHF
-	TRBJ1-5	TRBD1	TRBV7-9	TGTGCCAGCAGCTCACAGGGGACCTATCAGCCCCAGCATTTT	CASSSQGTYQPQHF
once	TRBJ1-2	-	TRBV6-5	TGTGCCAGCAGTTACGATTCAGACTATGGCTACACCTTC	CASSYDSDYGYTF
large	TRBJ1-1	-	TRBV13	TGTGCCAGCAGCTTAGGGGACACCTTGGCAGCTTTCTTT	CASSLGDTLAAFF
-	TRBJ2-3	TRBD1	TRBV10-2	TGCGCCAGCAGTGAATGGACAGGGGGCGATCTGGTAGATACGCAGTATTTT	CASSEWTGGDLVDTQYF
-	TRBJ2-1	TRBD2	TRBV9	TGTGCCAGCAGCGCAGGGACTAGCGCGAACAATGAGCAGTTCTTC	CASSAGTSANNEQFF
-	TRBJ2-3	-	TRBV5-1	TGCGCCAGCAGCTTGGACGGGACTCCTAGCACAGATACGCAGTATTTT	CASSLDGTPSTDTQYF
-	TRBJ2-2	-	TRBV25-1	TGTGCCAGCAGTCGGGAAACCGGGGAGCTGTTTTTT	CASSRETGELFF
-	TRBJ2-1	TRBD2	TRBV6-2/TRBV6-3	TGTGCCAGCAGTTGGACTAGCGGGGTCAATGAGCAGTTCTTC	CASSWTSGVNEQFF
-	TRBJ2-5	-	TRBV11-3	TGTGCCAGCAGCTTGGGGCGCGCAGAGACCCAGTACTTC	CASSLGRAETQYF
-	TRBJ1-2	TRBD1	TRBV12-3/TRBV12-4	TGTGCCAGCAGTTCTACAGGGGACTATGGCTACACCTTC	CASSSTGDYGYTF
-	TRBJ1-1	TRBD1	TRBV6-6	TGTGCCAGCAGTCAGACCGGGACAGTTGAAGCTTTCTTT	CASSQTGTVEAFF
-	TRBJ2-5	TRBD2	TRBV18	TGTGCCAGCTCCCCTGGACTAGCGGGGAAGGAGACCCAGTACTTC	CASSPGLAGKETQYF
-	TRBJ2-7	-	TRBV7-9	TGTGCCAGCACAACTCCGGGACTGCACTACGAGCAGTACTTC	CASTTPGLHYEQYF
-	TRBJ1-1	-	TRBV12-5	TGTGCTAGTGGTCCCCCCCCGGTTATGAACACTGAAGCTTTCTTT	CASGPPPVMNTEAFF
-	TRBJ1-3	-	TRBV7-2	TGTGCCAGCAGCTTAGGGGCAGCTGGAAACACCATATATTTT	CASSLGAAGNTIYF
few	TRBJ1-6	TRBD1	TRBV9	TGTGCCAGCAGCGTAGGAGGGACAGGGGATGAGTCACCCCTCCACTTT	CASSVGGTGDESPLHF
-	TRBJ1-1	TRBD1	TRBV28	TGTGCCAGCAGGGACCCGGGACAGGGCGGGAAGAACACTGAAGCTTTCTTT	CASRDPGQGGKNTEAFF
-	TRBJ2-1	TRBD2	TRBV19	TGTGCCAGTAGTATAAAGGGAGCGGGGGGGCAAAATGAGCAGTTCTTC	CASSIKGAGGQNEQFF
-	TRBJ1-3	TRBD1	TRBV29-1	TGCAGCGTCTTAGGGACAGGTACCTCTGGAAACACCATATATTTT	CSVLGTGTSGNTIYF
-	TRBJ2-3	TRBD2	TRBV29-1	TGCAGCGTAAGGGGGATCCAGCGGGGGGACTACACAGATACGCAGTATTTT	CSVRGIQRGDYTDTQYF
-	TRBJ2-2	TRBD1	TRBV3-1/TRBV3-2	TGTGCCAGCAGCCCACGGACAGGGGGATCCGGGGAGCTGTTTTTT	CASSPRTGGSGELFF
-	TRBJ2-1	-	TRBV11-2	TGTGCCAGCAGCTTAGAGGGGACTGCGAGGGAGCAGTTCTTC	CASSLEGTAREQFF
-	TRBJ2-1	-	TRBV19	TGTGCCAGTGAGGGAAGATTCAGTGAGCAGTTCTTC	CASEGRFSEQFF
-	TRBJ2-1	-	TRBV15	TGTGCCACCAGCACCACGCGGGGGCAATACAATGAGCAGTTCTTC	CATSTTRGQYNEQFF
-	TRBJ2-2	TRBD1	TRBV6-6	TGTGCCAGCAGCTCCGATCACTCTACAGGGGGCATGAACACCGGGGAGCTGTTTTTT	CASSSDHSTGGMNTGELFF
-	TRBJ1-4	-	TRBV6-1	TGTGCCAGCAGTGAAATCGGAGCTTACAATGAAAAACTGTTTTTT	CASSEIGAYNEKLFF
-	TRBJ1-1	-	TRBV5-1	TGCGCCAGCGGACAAGACGACAGGCACATGAACACTGAAGCTTTCTTT	CASGQDDRHMNTEAFF
-	TRBJ1-3	TRBD1	TRBV9	TGTGCCAGCAGCCCGGACAGGGTACGCTCTGGAAACACCATATATTTT	CASSPDRVRSGNTIYF
-	TRBJ2-2	TRBD2	TRBV15	TGTGCCACCAGCGGGCGACCGGGGGGGCCTCGTTCAGGGGAGCTGTTTTTT	CATSGRPGGPRSGELFF